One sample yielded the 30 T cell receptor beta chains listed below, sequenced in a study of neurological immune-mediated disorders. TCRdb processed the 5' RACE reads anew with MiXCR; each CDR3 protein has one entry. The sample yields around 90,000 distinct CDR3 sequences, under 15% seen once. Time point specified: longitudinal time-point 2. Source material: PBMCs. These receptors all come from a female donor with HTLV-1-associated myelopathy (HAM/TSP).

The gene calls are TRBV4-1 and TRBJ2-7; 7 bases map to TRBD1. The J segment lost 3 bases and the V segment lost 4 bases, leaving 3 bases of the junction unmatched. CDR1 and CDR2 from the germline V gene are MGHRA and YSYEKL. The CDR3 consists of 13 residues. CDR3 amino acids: CASSPGQYYEQYF. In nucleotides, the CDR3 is TGCGCCAGCAGCCCGGGACAGTACTACGAGCAGTACTTC.

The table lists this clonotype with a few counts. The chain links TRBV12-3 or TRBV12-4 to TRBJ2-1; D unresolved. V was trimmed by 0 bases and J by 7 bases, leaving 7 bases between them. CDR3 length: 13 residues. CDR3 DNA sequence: TGTGCCAGCAGTTTAGCCCAAAATAATGAGCAGTTCTTC. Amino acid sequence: CASSLAQNNEQFF.

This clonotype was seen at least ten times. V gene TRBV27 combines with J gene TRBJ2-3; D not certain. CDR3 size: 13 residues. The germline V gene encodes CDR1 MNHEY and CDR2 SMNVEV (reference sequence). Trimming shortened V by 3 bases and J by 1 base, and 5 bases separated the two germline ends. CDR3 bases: TGTGCCAGCAGTTTTGGGGGCACAGATACGCAGTATTTT. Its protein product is CASSFGGTDTQYF.

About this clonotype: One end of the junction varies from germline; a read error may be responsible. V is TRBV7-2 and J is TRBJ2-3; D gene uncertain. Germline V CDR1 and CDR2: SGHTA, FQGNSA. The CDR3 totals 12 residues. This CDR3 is CASGVSTDTRYF. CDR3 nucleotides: TGTGCCAGCGGAGTTAGCACAGATACGCGGTATTTT. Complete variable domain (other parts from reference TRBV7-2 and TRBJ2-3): GAGVSQSPSNKVTEKGKDVELRCDPISGHTALYWYRQSLGQGLEFLIYFQGNSAPDKSGLPSDRFSAERTGGSVSTLTIQRTQQEDSAVYLCASGVSTDTRYFGPGTRLTVL.

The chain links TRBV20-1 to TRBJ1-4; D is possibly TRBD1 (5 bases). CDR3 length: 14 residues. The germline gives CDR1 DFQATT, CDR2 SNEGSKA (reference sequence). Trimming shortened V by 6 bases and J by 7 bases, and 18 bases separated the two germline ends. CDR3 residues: CSAGEDSFCEKLFF. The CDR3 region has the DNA TGCAGTGCAGGGGAAGATAGTTTTTGTGAAAAACTGTTTTTT.

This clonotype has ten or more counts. The CDR3, as DNA: TGTGCCAGCAGTGAGCCCTCTACGCAGTATTTT. Encoded protein: CASSEPSTQYF. This sequence joins TRBV6-1 and TRBJ2-3; D is unresolved. The germline CDR1 and CDR2 sequences are MNHNS and SASEGT. Deletions cut 3 bases from V and 8 bases from J, with 6 bases between. The CDR3 sequence is 11 residues long.

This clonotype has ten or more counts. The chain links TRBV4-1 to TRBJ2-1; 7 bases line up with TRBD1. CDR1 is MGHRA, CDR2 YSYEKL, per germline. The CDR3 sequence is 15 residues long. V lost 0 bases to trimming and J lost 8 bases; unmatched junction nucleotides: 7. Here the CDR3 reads CASSQDGDRADEQFF. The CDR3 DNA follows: TGCGCCAGCAGCCAAGATGGTGACAGGGCGGATGAGCAGTTCTTC.

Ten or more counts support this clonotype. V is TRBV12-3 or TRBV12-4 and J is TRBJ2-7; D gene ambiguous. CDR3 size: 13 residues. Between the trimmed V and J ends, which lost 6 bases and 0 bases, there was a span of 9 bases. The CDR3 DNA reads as TGTGCCAGCAGGTCTGAAAGCTCCTACGAGCAGTACTTC. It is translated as CASRSESSYEQYF.

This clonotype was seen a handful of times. The chain's CDR3 is CASSSGGGYNEQFF. The CDR3 bases are TGTGCCAGCAGCAGCGGGGGGGGGTACAATGAGCAGTTCTTC. This chain joins TRBV11-2 and TRBJ2-1; TRBD2 matches at 10 bases. The V segment lost 5 bases and the J segment 4 bases; nucleotides outside the gene matches: 2. The CDR3 runs 14 residues. Germline V gene sequence: CDR1 SGHAT, CDR2 FQNNGV.

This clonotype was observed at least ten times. CDR3 in amino acids: CASSFGGPQETQYF. The CDR3 DNA reads as TGTGCCAGCAGTTTCGGGGGGCCTCAAGAGACCCAGTACTTC. This chain joins TRBV12-3 or TRBV12-4 and TRBJ2-5, with TRBD2 as a possible D gene (7 bases). With 3 bases removed from V and 2 bases from J, the gap between germline ends came to 10 bases. The CDR3 totals 14 residues.

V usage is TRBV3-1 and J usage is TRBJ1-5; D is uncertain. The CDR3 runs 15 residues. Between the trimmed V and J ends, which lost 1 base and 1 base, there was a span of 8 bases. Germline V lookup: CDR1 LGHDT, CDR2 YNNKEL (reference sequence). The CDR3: CASSQGVMSNQPQHF. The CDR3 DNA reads TGTGCCAGCAGCCAAGGAGTCATGAGCAATCAGCCCCAGCATTTT.

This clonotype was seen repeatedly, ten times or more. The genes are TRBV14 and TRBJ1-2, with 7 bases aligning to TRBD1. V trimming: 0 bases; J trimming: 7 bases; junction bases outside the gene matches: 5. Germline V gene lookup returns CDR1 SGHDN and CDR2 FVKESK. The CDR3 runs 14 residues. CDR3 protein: CASSQESQGTGYTF. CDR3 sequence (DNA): TGTGCCAGCAGCCAAGAGTCACAGGGGACTGGCTACACCTTC.

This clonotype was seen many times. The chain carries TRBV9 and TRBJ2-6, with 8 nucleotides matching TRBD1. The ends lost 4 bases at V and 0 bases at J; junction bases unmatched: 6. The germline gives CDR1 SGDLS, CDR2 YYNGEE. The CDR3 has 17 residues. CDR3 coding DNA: TGTGCCAGCAGCATGACAGGGGCAAGCTCTGGGGCCAACGTCCTGACTTTC. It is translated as CASSMTGASSGANVLTF.

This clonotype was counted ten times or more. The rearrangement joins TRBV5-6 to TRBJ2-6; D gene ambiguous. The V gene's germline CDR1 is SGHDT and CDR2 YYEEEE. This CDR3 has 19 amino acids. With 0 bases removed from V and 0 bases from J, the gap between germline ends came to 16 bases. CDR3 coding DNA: TGTGCCAGCAGCTTGGCGAGCCTAGTGGCACCCTCTGGGGCCAACGTCCTGACTTTC. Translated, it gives CASSLASLVAPSGANVLTF. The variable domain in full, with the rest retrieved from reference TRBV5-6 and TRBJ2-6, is DAGVTQSPTHLIKTRGQQVTLRCSPKSGHDTVSWYQQALGQGPQFIFQYYEEEERQRGNFPDRFSGHQFPNYSSELNVNALLLGDSALYLCASSLASLVAPSGANVLTFGAGSRLTVL.

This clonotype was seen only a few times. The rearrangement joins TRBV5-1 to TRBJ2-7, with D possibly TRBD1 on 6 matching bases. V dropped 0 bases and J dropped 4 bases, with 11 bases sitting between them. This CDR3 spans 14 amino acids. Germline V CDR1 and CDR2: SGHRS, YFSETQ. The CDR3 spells CASSLAGQKYEQYF. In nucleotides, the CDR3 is TGCGCCAGCAGCTTGGCAGGACAGAAATACGAGCAGTACTTC.

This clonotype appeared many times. As DNA, the CDR3 is TGTGCCAGTGCGGGGGGCCGGAGCAATCAGCCCCAGCATTTT. Its translation is CASAGGRSNQPQHF. The V and J genes are TRBV19 and TRBJ1-5; D perhaps matches TRBD1 (6 bases). Between the trimmed V and J ends, which lost 8 bases and 1 base, there was a span of 12 bases. Germline V gene sequence: CDR1 LNHDA, CDR2 SQIVND (reference sequence). CDR3 size: 14 residues.

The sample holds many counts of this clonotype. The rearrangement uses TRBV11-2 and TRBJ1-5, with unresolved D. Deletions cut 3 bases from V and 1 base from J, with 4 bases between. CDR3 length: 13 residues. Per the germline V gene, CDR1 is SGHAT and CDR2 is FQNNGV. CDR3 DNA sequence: TGTGCCAGCAGCTTTGGCAGCAATCAGCCCCAGCATTTT. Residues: CASSFGSNQPQHF.

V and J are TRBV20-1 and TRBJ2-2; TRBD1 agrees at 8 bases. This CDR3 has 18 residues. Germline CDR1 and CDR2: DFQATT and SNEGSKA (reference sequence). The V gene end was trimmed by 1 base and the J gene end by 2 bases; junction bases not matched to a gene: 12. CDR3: CSARVIGRGLPNTGELFF. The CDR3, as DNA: TGCAGTGCTAGAGTAATAGGCAGGGGGCTCCCCAACACCGGGGAGCTGTTTTTT.

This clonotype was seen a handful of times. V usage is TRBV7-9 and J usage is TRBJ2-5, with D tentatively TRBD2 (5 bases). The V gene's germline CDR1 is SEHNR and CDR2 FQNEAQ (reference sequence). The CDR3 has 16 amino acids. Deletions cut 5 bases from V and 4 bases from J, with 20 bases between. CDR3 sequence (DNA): TGTGCCAGCAGCCACACCCCCGGGAACTGGGGAGAGACCCAGTACTTC. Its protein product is CASSHTPGNWGETQYF.

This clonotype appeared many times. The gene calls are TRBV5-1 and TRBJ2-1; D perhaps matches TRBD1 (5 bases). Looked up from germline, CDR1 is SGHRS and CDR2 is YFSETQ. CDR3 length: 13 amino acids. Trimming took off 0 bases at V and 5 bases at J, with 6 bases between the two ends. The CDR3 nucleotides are TGCGCCAGCAGCTTGGAAGGGGACAATGAGCAGTTCTTC. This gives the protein CASSLEGDNEQFF.

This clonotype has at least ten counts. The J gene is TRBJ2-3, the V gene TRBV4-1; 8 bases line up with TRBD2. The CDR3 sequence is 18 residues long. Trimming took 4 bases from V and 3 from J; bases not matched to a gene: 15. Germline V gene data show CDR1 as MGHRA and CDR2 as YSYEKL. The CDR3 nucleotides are TGCGCCAGCAGCCGTACCGGCCCGACTAGCGAGGGGACAGATACGCAGTATTTT. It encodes CASSRTGPTSEGTDTQYF.

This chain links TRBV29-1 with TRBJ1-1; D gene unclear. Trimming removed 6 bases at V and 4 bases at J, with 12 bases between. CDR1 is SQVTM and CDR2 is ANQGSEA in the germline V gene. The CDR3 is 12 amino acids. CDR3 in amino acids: CSVPLVGTEAFF. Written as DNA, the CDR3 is TGCAGCGTGCCCCTAGTAGGCACTGAAGCTTTCTTT.

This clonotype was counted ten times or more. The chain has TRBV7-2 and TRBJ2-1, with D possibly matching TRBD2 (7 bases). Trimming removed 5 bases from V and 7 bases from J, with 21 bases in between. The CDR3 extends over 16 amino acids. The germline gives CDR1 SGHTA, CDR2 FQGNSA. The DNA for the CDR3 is TGTGCCAGCAGCACCCCTGGGGGGGGCTTAAAAAATGAGCAGTTCTTC. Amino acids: CASSTPGGGLKNEQFF.

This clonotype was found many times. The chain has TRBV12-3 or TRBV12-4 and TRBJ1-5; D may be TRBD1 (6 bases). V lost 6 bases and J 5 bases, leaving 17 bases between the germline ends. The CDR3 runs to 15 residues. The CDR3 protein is CASSTPTHRDQPQHF. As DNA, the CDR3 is TGTGCCAGCAGCACTCCTACCCACAGGGATCAGCCCCAGCATTTT.

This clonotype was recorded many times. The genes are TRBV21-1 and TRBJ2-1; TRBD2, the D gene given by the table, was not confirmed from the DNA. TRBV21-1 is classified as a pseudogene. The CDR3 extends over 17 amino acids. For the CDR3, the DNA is TGTGCCAGCAGGAAGGGGGGGAGGCTCTTGGAGGAGAGGGAGCAGTTCTTC. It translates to CASRKGGRLLEEREQFF.

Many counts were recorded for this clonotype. CDR3 region: CSVSPGRLNQPQHF. For the CDR3, the DNA is TGCAGTGTCAGCCCGGGACGACTTAATCAGCCCCAGCATTTT. This rearrangement joins TRBV20-1 to TRBJ1-5, with D possibly matching TRBD1 (5 bases). This CDR3 is 14 amino acids long. Between the trimmed V and J ends, which lost 7 bases and 4 bases, there was a span of 17 bases. Germline CDR1 reads DFQATT; CDR2 reads SNEGSKA (reference sequence).

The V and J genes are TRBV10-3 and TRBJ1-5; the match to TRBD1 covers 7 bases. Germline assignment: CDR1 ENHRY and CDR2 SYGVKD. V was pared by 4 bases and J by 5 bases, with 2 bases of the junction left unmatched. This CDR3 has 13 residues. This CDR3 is CAISAGGDQPQHF. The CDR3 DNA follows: TGTGCCATCAGTGCAGGGGGAGATCAGCCCCAGCATTTT.

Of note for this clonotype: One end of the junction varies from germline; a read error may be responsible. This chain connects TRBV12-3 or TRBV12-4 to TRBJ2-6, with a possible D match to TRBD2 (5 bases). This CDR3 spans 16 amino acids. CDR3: CSSIGVSGTGANVLTF. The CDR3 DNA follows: TGTTCCAGCATTGGGGTTTCGGGGACTGGGGCCAACGTCCTGACTTTC.

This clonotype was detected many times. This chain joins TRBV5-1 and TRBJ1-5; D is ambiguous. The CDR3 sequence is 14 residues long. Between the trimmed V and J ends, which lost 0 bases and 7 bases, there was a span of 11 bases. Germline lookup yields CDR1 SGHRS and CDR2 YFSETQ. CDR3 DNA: TGCGCCAGCAGCTTGGATCCCACGGGGCAGCCCCAGCATTTT. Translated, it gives CASSLDPTGQPQHF.

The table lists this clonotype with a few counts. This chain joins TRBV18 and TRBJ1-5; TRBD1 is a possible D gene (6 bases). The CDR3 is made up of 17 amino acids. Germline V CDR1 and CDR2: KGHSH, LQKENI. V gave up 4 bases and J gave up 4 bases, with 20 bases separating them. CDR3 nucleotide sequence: TGTGCCAGCTCACAGGCACCCGGGACTACAGGGAATCAGCCCCAGCATTTT. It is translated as CASSQAPGTTGNQPQHF.